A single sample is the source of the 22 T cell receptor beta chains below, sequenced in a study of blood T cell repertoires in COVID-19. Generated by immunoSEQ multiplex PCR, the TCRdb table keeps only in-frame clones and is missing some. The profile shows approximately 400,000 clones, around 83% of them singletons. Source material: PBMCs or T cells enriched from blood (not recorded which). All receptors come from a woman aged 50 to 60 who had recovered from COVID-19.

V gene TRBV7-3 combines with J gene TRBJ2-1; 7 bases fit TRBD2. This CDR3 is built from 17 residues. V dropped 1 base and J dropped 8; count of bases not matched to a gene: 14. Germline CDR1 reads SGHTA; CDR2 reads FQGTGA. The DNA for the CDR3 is TGTGCCAGCAGCTTAATTAAGGCGGGAGTTATCGTCGATGAGCAGTTCTTC. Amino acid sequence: CASSLIKAGVIVDEQFF. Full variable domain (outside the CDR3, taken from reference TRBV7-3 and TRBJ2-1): GAGVSQTPSNKVTEKGKYVELRCDPISGHTALYWYRQSLGQGPEFLIYFQGTGAADDSGLPNDRFFAVRPEGSVSTLKIQRTERGDSAVYLCASSLIKAGVIVDEQFFGPGTRLTVL.

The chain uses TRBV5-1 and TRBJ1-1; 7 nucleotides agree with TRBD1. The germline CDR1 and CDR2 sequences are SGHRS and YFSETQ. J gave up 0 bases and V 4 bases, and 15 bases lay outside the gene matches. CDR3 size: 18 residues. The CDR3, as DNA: TGCGCCAGCAGCCTGGGGACAGCACTAGGGGGATTGAACACTGAAGCTTTCTTT. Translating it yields CASSLGTALGGLNTEAFF.

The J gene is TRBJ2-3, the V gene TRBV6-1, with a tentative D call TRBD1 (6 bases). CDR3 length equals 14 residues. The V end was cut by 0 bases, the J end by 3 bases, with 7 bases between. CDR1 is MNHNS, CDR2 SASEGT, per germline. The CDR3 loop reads CASSEAGATDTQYF. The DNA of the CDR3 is TGTGCCAGCAGTGAAGCGGGGGCGACAGATACGCAGTATTTT.

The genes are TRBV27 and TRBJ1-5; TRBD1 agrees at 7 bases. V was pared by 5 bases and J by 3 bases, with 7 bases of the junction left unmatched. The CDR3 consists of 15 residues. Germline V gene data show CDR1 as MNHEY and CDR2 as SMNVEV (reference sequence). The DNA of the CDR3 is TGTGCCAGCAGTACCTCCGGGACAGCCAATCAGCCCCAGCATTTT. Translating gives CASSTSGTANQPQHF.

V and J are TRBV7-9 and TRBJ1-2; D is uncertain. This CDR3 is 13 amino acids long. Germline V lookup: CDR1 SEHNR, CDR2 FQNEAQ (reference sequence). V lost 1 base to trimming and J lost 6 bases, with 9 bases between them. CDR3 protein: CASSLVEGNGYTF. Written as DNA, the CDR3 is TGTGCCAGCAGCTTAGTGGAGGGTAATGGCTACACCTTC.

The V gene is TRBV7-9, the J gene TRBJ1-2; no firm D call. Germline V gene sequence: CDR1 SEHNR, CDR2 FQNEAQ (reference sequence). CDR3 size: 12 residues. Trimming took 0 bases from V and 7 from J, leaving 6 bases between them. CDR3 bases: TGTGCCAGCAGCTTAGCTACGGGTGGCTACACCTTC. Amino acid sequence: CASSLATGGYTF.

CDR3 sequence reads: CASSGRTGARYSNQPQHF. The DNA of the CDR3 is TGTGCCAGCAGTGGAAGGACAGGGGCGAGATATAGCAATCAGCCCCAGCATTTT. The rearrangement joins TRBV27 to TRBJ1-5; TRBD1 matches at 9 bases. J gave up 0 bases and V 5 bases, and 11 bases lay outside the gene matches. The CDR3 is 18 amino acids. The V gene's germline CDR1 is MNHEY and CDR2 SMNVEV (reference sequence).

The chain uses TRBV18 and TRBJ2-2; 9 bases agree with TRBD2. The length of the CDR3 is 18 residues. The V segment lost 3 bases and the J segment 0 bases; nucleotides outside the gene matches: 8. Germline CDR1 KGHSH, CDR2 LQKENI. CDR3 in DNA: TGTGCCAGCTCACCCCTACCGGCTAGCGGGACGAACACCGGGGAGCTGTTTTTT. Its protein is CASSPLPASGTNTGELFF.

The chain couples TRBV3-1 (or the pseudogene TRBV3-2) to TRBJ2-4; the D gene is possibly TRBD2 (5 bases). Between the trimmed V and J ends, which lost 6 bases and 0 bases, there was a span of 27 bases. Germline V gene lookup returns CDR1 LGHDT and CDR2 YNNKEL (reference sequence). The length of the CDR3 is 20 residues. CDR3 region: CASRQRTRPRAEIAKNIQYF. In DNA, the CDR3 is TGTGCCAGCAGACAACGGACCCGACCGAGGGCCGAAATAGCCAAAAACATTCAGTACTTC.

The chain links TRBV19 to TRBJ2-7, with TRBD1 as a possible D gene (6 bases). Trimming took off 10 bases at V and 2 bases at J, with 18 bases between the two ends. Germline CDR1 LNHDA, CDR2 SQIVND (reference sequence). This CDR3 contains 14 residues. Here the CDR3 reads CATAGEQGAYEQYF. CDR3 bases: TGTGCCACGGCCGGTGAACAGGGAGCCTACGAGCAGTACTTC.

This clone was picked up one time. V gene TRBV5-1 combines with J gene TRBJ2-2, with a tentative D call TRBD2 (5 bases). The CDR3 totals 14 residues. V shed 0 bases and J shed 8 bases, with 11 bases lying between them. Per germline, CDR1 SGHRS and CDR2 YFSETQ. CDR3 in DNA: TGCGCCAGCAGCTTGGGGCTAGCAAGTGGGGAGCTGTTTTTT. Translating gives CASSLGLASGELFF.

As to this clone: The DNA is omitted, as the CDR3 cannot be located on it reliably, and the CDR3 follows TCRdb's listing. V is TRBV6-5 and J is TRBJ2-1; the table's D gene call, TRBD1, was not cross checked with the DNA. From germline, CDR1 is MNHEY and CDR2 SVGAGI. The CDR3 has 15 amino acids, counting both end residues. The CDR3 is CASSSSDRANNEQFF.

In DNA form, the CDR3 reads TGTGCCAGCCGACAGGGGAACACTGAAGCTTTCTTT. Translation gives CASRQGNTEAFF. The chain links TRBV25-1 to TRBJ1-1; 7 positions match TRBD1. Germline assignment: CDR1 MGHDK and CDR2 SYGVNS. Trimming cost V 8 bases and J 1 base; bases outside gene matches: 1. This CDR3 region has 12 residues. The entire variable domain, with the rest obtained from reference TRBV25-1 and TRBJ1-1, is as follows: EADIYQTPRYLVIGTGKKITLECSQTMGHDKMYWYQQDPGMELHLIHYSYGVNSTEKGDLSSESTVSRIRTEHFPLTLESARPSHTSQYLCASRQGNTEAFFGQGTRLTVV.

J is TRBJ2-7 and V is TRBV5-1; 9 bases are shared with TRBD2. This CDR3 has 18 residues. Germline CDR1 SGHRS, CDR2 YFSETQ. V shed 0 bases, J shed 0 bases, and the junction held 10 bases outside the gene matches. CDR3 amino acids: CASSLGGIPGLASYEQYF. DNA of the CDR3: TGCGCCAGCAGCTTGGGGGGAATTCCGGGACTAGCCTCCTACGAGCAGTACTTC.

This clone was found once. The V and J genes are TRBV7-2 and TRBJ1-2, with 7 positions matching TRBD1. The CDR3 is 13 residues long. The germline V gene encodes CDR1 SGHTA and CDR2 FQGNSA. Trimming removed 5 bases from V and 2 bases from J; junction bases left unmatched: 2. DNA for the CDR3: TGTGCCAGCAGCCCGGGACAGAACTATGGCTACACCTTC. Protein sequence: CASSPGQNYGYTF.

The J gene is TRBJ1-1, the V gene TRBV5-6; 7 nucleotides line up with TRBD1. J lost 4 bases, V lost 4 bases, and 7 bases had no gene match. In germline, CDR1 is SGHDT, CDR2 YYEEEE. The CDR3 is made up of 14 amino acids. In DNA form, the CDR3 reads TGTGCCAGCAGCCGACAGGGTAAGGGCACTGAAGCTTTCTTT. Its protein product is CASSRQGKGTEAFF.

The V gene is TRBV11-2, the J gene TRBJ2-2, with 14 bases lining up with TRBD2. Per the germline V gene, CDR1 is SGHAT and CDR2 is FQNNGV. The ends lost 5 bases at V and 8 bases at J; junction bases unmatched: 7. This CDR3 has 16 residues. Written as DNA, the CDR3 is TGTGCCAGCAGCGCGGGACTAGCGGGAGTATCGGGGGAGCTGTTTTTT. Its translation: CASSAGLAGVSGELFF. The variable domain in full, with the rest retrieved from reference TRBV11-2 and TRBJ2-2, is EAGVAQSPRYKIIEKRQSVAFWCNPISGHATLYWYQQILGQGPKLLIQFQNNGVVDDSQLPKDRFSAERLKGVDSTLKIQPAKLEDSAVYLCASSAGLAGVSGELFFGEGSRLTVL.

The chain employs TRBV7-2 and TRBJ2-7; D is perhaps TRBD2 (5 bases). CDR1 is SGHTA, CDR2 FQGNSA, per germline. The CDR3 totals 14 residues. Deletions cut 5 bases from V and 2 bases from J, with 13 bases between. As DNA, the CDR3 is TGTGCCAGCAGCCCCTGGCCAGCGGCCTACGAGCAGTACTTC. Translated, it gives CASSPWPAAYEQYF.

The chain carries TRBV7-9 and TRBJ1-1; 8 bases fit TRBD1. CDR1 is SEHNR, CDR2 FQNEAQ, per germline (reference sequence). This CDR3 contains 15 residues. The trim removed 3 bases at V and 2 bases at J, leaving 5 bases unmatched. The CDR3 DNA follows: TGTGCCAGCAGCTTGAGTGACAGGGGCAACACTGAAGCTTTCTTT. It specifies CASSLSDRGNTEAFF.

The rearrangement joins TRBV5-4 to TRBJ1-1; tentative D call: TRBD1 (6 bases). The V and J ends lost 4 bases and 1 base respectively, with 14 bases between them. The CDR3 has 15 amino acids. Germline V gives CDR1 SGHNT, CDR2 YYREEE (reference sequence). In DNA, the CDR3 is TGTGCCAGCAGCCTAGACCTGGACAGGAACACTGAAGCTTTCTTT. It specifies CASSLDLDRNTEAFF.

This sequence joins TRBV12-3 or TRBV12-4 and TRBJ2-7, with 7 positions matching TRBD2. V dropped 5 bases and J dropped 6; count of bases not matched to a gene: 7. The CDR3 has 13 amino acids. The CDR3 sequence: CASSPVWGGEQYF. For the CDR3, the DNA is TGTGCCAGCAGTCCCGTATGGGGGGGCGAGCAGTACTTC.

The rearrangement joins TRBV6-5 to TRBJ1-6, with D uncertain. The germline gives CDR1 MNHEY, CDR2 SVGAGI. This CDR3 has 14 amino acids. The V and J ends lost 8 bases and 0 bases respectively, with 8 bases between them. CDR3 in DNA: TGTGCCAGCGCGACATCCTCCTATAATTCACCCCTCCACTTT. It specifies CASATSSYNSPLHF.